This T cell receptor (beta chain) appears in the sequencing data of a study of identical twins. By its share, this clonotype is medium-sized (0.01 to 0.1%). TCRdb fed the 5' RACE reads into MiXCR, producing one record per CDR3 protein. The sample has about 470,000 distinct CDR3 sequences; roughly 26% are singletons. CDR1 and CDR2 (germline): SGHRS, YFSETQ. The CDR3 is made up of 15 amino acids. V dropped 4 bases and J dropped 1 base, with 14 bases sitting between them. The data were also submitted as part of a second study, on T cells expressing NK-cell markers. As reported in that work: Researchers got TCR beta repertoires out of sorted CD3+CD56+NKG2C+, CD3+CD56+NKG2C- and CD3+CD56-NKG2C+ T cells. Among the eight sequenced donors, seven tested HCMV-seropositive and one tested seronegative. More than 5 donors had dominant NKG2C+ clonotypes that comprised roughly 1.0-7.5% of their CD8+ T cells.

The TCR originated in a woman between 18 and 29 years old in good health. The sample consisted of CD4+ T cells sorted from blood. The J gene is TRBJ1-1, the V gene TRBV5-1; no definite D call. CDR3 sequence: CASSTYSSSNTEAFF. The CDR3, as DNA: TGCGCCAGCAGCACATACAGCAGCTCGAACACTGAAGCTTTCTTT.